This TCR beta chain was identified during a study of identical twins. A remark on this clonotype: The antigen is undetermined.

Study-wide results and limits: Cord blood beta clonotypes present at high abundance carried fewer insertions; no such pattern appeared in memory repertoires. When twins shared out-of-frame alpha sequences, those sequences had excess low generation probability. Donors were not followed over many years; analysis was cross-sectional.

Unique molecular identifiers were present on the cDNA, and a universal primer site came from template switching. TCRdb re-derived calls from the 5' RACE reads in MiXCR, one entry per CDR3 protein. The top ten hold 1.5% to 2% of the sample, which has roughly 690,000 distinct CDR3 sequences, over 5% seen once. The V end lost 6 bases, the J end lost 0 bases, and 11 bases lay between the germline ends. Germline V gene lookup returns CDR1 SNHLY and CDR2 FYNNEI. CDR3 length: 15 residues. The chain employs TRBV2 and TRBJ2-2; TRBD1 might be the D (5 bases). Sample: naive T cells sorted from blood. The origin of this receptor is a man between 18 and 35 years old in good health. The CDR3 here is CASRRSRANTGELFF. As DNA, the CDR3 is TGTGCCAGCAGGAGGAGCAGGGCGAACACCGGGGAGCTGTTTTTT.